The source of this T cell receptor (beta chain) is a study of response to subunit inactivated influenza vaccine. V lost 2 bases, J lost 0 bases, and 3 bases stayed unmatched. In germline, CDR1 is SGHRS, CDR2 YFSETQ. This CDR3 spans 15 amino acids. This clonotype was found a few times. A single record per CDR3 protein comes from TCRdb applying MiXCR to the RT-PCR reads. The sample lists some 540,000 distinct CDR3 sequences; around 21% were seen once. The data also belong to a second study, concerning T cells expressing NK-cell markers. That study reports: The cDNA for TCR beta came from 5'RACE template switching with UMIs.

This material consisted of CD4+ T cells sorted from PBMCs, taken 11 to 12 days after vaccination. This sequence was found in a man aged 50-60 years who received an inactivated influenza vaccine. The chain recombines TRBV5-1 with TRBJ2-3; 7 nucleotides agree with TRBD1. The CDR3 here is CASSFPDRSTDTQYF. Here the CDR3 DNA reads TGCGCCAGCAGCTTTCCGGACAGGAGCACAGATACGCAGTATTTT. The full variable domain, completed using reference TRBV5-1 and TRBJ2-3, is KAGVTQTPRYLIKTRGQQVTLSCSPISGHRSVSWYQQTPGQGLQFLFEYFSETQRNKGNFPGRFSGRQFSNSRSEMNVSTLELGDSALYLCASSFPDRSTDTQYFGPGTRLTVL.